This TCR beta chain originates from a study of radiation and T cells in renal cell carcinoma. Documented time point: baseline pretreatment blood. Regarding treatment: 15 Gy SBRT to primary tumor, nephrectomy 4 weeks later. With 6 bases removed from V and 4 bases from J, the gap between germline ends came to 21 bases. The length of the CDR3 is 16 residues. Germline loops: CDR1 WNHNN, CDR2 SYGVQD (reference sequence). Produced via immunoSEQ multiplex PCR; TCRdb's table is partial and in-frame only. The sample includes around 140,000 clones, less than 85% of them seen just once. V usage is TRBV10-1 and J usage is TRBJ1-1; the D gene is possibly TRBD1 (5 bases). This sequence was found in a woman in her fifties or sixties with renal cell carcinoma. The material was blood, obtained from a patient whose treatment included radiotherapy and nephrectomy. CDR3 protein: CASRGEGETRGTEAFF. The CDR3 nucleotides are TGCGCCAGCAGGGGTGAAGGGGAGACCAGAGGCACTGAAGCTTTCTTT.